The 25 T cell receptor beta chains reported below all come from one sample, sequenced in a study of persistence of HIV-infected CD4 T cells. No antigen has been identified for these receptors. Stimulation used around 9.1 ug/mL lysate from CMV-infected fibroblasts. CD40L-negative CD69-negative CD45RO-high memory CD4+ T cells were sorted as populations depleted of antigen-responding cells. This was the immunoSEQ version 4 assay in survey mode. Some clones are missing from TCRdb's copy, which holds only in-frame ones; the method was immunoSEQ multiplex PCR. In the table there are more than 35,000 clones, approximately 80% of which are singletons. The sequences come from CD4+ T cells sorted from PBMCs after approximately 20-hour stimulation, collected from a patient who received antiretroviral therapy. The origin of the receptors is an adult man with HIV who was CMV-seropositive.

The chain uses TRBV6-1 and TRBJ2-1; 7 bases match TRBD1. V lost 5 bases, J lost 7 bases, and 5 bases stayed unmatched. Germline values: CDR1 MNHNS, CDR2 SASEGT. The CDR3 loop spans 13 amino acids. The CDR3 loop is CASSWKGQNEQFF. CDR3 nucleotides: TGTGCCAGCAGTTGGAAGGGACAGAATGAGCAGTTCTTC.

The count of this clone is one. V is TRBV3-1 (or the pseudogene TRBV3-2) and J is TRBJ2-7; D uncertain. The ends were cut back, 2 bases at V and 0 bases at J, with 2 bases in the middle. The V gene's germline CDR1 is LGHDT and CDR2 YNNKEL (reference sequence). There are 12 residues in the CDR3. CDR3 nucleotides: TGTGCCAGCAGCCAATCCTCCTACGAGCAGTACTTC. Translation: CASSQSSYEQYF.

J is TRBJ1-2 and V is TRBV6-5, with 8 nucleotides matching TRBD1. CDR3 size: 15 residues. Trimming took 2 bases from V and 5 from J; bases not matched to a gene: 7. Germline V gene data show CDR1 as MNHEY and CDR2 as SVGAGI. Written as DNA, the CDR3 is TGTGCCAGCAGTTACGAGGCAGGGGGCAAGTATGGCTACACCTTC. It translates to CASSYEAGGKYGYTF.

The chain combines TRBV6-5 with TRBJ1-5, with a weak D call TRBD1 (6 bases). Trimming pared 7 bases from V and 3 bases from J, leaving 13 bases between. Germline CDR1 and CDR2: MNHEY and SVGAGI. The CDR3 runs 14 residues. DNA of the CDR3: TGTGCCAGCATACCGGGACACTTCAATCAGCCCCAGCATTTT. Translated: CASIPGHFNQPQHF.

CDR3: CASRELAKNIQYF. CDR3 DNA sequence: TGTGCCAGCAGGGAACTAGCCAAAAACATTCAGTACTTC. J is TRBJ2-4 and V is TRBV28; the D is unclear. This CDR3 region has 13 residues. The V gene lost 6 bases and the J gene lost 0 bases, with 6 bases spanning the gap. CDR1 MDHEN and CDR2 SYDVKM come from the germline V gene.

The CDR3 loop reads CASSRGLAGITDTQYF. DNA for the CDR3: TGTGCCAGCAGCCGGGGACTAGCGGGTATCACAGATACGCAGTATTTT. This chain links TRBV7-2 with TRBJ2-3, with 12 nucleotides matching TRBD2. Looked up from germline, CDR1 is SGHTA and CDR2 is FQGNSA. The J segment lost 2 bases and the V segment lost 5 bases, leaving 5 bases of the junction unmatched. This CDR3 has 16 amino acids.

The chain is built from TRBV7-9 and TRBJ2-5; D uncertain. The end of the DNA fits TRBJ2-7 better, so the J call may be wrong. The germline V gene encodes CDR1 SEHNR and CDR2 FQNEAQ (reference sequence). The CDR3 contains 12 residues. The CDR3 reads CASSAASAEQYF. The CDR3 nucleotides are TGTGCCAGCAGCGCCGCCTCCGCCGAGCAGTACTTC.

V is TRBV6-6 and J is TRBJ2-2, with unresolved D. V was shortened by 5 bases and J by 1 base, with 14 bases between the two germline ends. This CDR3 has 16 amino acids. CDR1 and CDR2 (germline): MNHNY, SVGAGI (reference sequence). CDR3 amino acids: CASSQYSTRNTGELFF. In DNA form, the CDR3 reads TGTGCCAGCAGTCAATACTCGACCAGGAACACCGGGGAGCTGTTTTTT.

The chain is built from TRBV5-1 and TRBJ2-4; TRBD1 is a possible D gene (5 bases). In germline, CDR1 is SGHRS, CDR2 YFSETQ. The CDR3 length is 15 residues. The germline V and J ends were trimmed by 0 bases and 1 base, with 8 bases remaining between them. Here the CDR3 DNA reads TGCGCCAGCAGCTTGGGTGGGGCGGCCAAAAACATTCAGTACTTC. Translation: CASSLGGAAKNIQYF.

This chain's CDR3 is CASSEAGGQVNIQYF. The CDR3 nucleotides are TGTGCCAGCAGTGAAGCGGGGGGGCAGGTAAACATTCAGTACTTC. The genes are TRBV6-1 and TRBJ2-4; a weak D match, TRBD2 (7 bases). The germline V gene has CDR1 MNHNS and CDR2 SASEGT. This CDR3 has 15 amino acids. V was shortened by 0 bases and J by 6 bases, with 12 bases between the two germline ends.

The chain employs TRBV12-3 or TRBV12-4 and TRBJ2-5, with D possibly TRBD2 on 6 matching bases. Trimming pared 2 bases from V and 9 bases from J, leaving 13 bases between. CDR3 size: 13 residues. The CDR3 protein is CASSLKWGVAQYF. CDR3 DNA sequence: TGTGCCAGCAGTTTAAAGTGGGGGGTCGCCCAGTACTTC.

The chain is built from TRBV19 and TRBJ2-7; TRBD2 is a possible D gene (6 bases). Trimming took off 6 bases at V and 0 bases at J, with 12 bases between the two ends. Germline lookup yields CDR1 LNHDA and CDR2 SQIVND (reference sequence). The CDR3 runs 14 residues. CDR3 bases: TGTGCCAGTAGCATGGGACTGAGCTCCTACGAGCAGTACTTC. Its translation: CASSMGLSSYEQYF.

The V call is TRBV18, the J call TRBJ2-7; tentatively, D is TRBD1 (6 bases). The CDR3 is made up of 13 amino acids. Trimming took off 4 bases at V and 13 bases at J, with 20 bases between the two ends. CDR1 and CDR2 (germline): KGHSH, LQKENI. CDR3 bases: TGTGCCAGCTCACTCACCGGACAGTCCACCTTTTACTTC. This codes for CASSLTGQSTFYF.

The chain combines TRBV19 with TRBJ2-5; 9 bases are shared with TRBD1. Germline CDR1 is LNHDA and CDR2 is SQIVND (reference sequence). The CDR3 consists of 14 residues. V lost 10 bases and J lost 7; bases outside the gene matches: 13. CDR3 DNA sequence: TGTGCCACCCGCCGGGACAGGGCCCAGGGGACCCAGTACTTC. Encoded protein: CATRRDRAQGTQYF. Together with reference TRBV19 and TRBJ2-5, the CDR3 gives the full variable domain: DGGITQSPKYLFRKEGQNVTLSCEQNLNHDAMYWYRQDPGQGLRLIYYSQIVNDFQKGDIAEGYSVSREKKESFPLTVTSAQKNPTAFYLCATRRDRAQGTQYFGPGTRLLVL.

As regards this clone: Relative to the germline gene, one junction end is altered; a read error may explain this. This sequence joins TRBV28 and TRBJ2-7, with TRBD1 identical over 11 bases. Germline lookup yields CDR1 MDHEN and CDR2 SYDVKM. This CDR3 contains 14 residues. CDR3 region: CASSSGGTGGNQDF. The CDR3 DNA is TGTGCCAGCAGTTCTGGGGGGACAGGGGGAAATCAGGACTTC. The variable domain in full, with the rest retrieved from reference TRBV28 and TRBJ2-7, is DVKVTQSSRYLVKRTGEKVFLECVQDMDHENMFWYRQDPGLGLRLIYFSYDVKMKEKGDIPEGYSVSREKKERFSLILESASTNQTSMYLCASSSGGTGGNQDFGPGTRLTVT.

CDR3: CASSPRSGQYIRGNQPQHF. The CDR3 DNA follows: TGTGCCAGTAGTCCCCGGTCGGGACAGTATATTAGGGGCAATCAGCCCCAGCATTTT. This chain links TRBV19 with TRBJ1-5, with 7 bases identical to TRBD1. Looked up from germline, CDR1 is LNHDA and CDR2 is SQIVND (reference sequence). V shed 5 bases, J shed 2 bases, and the junction held 18 bases outside the gene matches. The CDR3 has 19 amino acids.

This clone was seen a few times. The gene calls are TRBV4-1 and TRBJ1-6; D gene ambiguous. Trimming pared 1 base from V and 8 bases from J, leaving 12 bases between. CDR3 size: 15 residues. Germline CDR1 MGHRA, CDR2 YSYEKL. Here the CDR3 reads CASSQGADPYSPLHF. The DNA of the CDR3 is TGCGCCAGCAGCCAAGGGGCAGATCCCTATTCACCCCTCCACTTT.

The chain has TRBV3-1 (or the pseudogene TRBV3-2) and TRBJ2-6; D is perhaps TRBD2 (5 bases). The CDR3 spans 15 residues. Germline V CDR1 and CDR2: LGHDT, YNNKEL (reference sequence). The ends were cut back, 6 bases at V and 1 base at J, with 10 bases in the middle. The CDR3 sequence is CASSPRTSGANVLTF. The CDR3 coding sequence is TGTGCCAGCAGTCCCCGGACTTCTGGGGCCAACGTCCTGACTTTC.

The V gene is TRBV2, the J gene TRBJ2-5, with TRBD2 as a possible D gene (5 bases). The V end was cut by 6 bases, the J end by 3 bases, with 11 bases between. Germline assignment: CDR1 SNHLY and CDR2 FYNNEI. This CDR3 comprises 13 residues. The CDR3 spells CASSSDGEETQYF. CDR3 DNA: TGTGCCAGCAGCTCCGACGGGGAAGAGACCCAGTACTTC. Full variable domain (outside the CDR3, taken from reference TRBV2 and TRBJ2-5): EPEVTQTPSHQVTQMGQEVILRCVPISNHLYFYWYRQILGQKVEFLVSFYNNEISEKSEIFDDQFSVERPDGSNFTLKIRSTKLEDSAMYFCASSSDGEETQYFGPGTRLLVL.

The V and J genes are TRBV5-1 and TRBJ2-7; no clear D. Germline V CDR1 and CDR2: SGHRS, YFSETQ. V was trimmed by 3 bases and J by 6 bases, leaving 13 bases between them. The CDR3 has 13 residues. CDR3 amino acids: CASSSTQISEQYF. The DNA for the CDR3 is TGCGCCAGCAGCTCCACCCAGATCTCCGAGCAGTACTTC.

CDR3 DNA sequence: TGTGCCAGCTCACCCATCGGTGACAGAAATAGAGGAAGCAATCAGCCCCAGCATTTT. Its protein product is CASSPIGDRNRGSNQPQHF. V usage is TRBV18 and J usage is TRBJ1-5; D is possibly TRBD1 (5 bases). The CDR3 covers 19 residues. Germline V gene sequence: CDR1 KGHSH, CDR2 LQKENI. V was clipped by 3 bases and J by 1 base, with 22 bases between them.

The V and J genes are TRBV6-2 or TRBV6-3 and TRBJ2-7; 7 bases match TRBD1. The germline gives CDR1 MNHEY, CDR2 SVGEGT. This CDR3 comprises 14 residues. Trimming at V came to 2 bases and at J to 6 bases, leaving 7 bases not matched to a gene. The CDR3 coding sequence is TGTGCCAGCAGTTACAGGGCAGGGGGATTCGAGCAGTACTTC. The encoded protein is CASSYRAGGFEQYF.

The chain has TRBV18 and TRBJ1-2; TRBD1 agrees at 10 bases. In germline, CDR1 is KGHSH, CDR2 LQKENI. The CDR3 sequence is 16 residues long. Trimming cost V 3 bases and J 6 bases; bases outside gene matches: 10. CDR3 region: CASSPTGQGLGDGYTF. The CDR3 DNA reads TGTGCCAGCTCACCTACGGGACAGGGGTTAGGTGATGGCTACACCTTC.

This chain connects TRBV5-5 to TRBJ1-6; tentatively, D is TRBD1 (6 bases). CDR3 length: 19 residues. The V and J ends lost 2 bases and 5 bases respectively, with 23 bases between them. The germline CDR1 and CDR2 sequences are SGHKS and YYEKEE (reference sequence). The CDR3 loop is CASSFIDRLNRPDNSPLHF. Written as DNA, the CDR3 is TGTGCCAGCAGCTTCATAGACAGGCTTAACCGGCCGGATAATTCACCCCTCCACTTT.

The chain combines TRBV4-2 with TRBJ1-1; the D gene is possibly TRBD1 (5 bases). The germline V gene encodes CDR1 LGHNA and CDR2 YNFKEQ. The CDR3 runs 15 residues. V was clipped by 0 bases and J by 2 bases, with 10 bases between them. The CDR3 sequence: CASSQDWGGNTEAFF. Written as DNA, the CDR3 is TGTGCCAGCAGCCAAGATTGGGGGGGTAACACTGAAGCTTTCTTT.